This section outlines one TCR beta chain sequence together with its context. Its antigen is unknown. V shed 4 bases and J shed 1 base, with 16 bases lying between them. Germline V gene data show CDR1 as LGHDT and CDR2 as YNNKEL (reference sequence). This CDR3 comprises 16 residues. The data derive from a study of T cell responses to AZD1222 COVID-19 vaccine. Study-wide background: Second-dose intervals of approximately 4 or approximately 12 weeks were pooled. General study results and limits: Increased Spike-specific TCR breadth and depth were observed after two AZD1222 doses. Donors, mostly white British, included more females; clonal diversity was possibly underestimated.

Clones were read by immunoSEQ multiplex PCR, and TCRdb kept only the in-frame ones, dropping some. The sample contains under 95,000 clones, 90% of which appear only once. The chain carries TRBV3-1 (or the pseudogene TRBV3-2) and TRBJ1-1, with D hard to call. This sample comprised peripheral blood, obtained on day 0 of AZD1222 vaccination. The sequence was obtained from an adult in good health. The CDR3 here is CASSREGRQTNTEAFF. In DNA, the CDR3 is TGTGCCAGCAGCCGAGAAGGAAGGCAGACGAACACTGAAGCTTTCTTT.